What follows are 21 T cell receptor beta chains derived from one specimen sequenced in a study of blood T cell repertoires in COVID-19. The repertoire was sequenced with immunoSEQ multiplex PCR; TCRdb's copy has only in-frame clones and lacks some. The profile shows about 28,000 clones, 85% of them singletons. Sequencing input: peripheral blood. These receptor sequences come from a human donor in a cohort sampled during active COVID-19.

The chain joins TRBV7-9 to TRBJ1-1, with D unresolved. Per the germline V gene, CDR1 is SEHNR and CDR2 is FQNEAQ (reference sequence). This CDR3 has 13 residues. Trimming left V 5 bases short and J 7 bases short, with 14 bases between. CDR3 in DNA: TGTGCCAGCAGCCCCGTTTTCGGCGGTGAAGCTTTCTTT. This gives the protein CASSPVFGGEAFF. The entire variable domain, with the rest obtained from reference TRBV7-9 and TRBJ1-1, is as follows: DTGVSQNPRHKITKRGQNVTFRCDPISEHNRLYWYRQTLGQGPEFLTYFQNEAQLEKSRLLSDRFSAERPKGSFSTLEIQRTEQGDSAMYLCASSPVFGGEAFFGQGTRLTVV.

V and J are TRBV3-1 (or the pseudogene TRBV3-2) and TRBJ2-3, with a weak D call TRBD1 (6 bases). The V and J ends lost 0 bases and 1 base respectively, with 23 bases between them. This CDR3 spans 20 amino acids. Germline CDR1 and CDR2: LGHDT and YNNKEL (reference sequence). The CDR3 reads CASSQEGPLTGSRGTDTQYF. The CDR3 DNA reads TGTGCCAGCAGCCAAGAGGGACCGCTTACAGGGAGTCGAGGCACAGATACGCAGTATTTT.

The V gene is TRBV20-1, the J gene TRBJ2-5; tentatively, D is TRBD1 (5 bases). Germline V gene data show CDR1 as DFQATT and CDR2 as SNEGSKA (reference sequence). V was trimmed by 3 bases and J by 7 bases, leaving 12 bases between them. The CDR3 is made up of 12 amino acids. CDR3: CSASSRVGTQYF. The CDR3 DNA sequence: TGCAGTGCTAGTAGCAGGGTTGGGACCCAGTACTTC.

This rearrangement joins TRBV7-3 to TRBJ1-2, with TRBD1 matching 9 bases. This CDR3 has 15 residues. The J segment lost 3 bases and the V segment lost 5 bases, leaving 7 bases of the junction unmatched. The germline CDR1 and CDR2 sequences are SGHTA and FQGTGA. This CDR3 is CASSPGTGIDYGYTF. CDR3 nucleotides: TGTGCCAGCAGCCCTGGGACAGGGATCGACTATGGCTACACCTTC.

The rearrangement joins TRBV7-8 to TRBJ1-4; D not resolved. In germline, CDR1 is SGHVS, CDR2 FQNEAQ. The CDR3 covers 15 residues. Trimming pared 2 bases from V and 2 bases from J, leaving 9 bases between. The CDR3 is CASSLSQLTNEKLFF. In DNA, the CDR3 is TGTGCCAGCAGCTTATCACAGCTCACTAATGAAAAACTGTTTTTT.

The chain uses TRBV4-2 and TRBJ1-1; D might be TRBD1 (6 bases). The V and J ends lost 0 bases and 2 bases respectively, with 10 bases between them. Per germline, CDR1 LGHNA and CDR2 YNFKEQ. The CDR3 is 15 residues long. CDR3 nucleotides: TGTGCCAGCAGCCAAGAATGGACAGATAACACTGAAGCTTTCTTT. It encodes CASSQEWTDNTEAFF.

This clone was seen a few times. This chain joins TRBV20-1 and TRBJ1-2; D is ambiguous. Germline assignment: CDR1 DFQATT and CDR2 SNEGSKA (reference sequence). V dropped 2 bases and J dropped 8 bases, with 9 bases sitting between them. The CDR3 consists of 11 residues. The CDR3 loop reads CSARYSRGYTF. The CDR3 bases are TGCAGTGCTAGATACAGCCGCGGCTACACCTTC.

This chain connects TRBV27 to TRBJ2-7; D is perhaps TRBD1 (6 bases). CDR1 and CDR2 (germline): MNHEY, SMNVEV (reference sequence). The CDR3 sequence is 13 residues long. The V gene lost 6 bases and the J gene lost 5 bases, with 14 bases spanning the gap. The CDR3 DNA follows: TGTGCCAGCAGGCAGGACAGTATCAACGAGCAGTACTTC. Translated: CASRQDSINEQYF.

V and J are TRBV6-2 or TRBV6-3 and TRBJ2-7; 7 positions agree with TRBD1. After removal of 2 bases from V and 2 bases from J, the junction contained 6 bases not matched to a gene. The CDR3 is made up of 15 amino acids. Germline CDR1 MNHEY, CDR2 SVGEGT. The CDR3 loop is CASSYGDSRTYEQYF. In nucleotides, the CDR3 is TGTGCCAGCAGTTACGGGGACAGTAGAACCTACGAGCAGTACTTC.

The chain's CDR3 is CASSLSTGVSYEQYF. The CDR3 region has the DNA TGTGCCAGCAGTTTATCGACAGGGGTCAGCTACGAGCAGTACTTC. This rearrangement joins TRBV27 to TRBJ2-7; 8 bases align to TRBD1. V gave up 0 bases and J gave up 3 bases; unmatched junction bases: 4. The CDR3 loop spans 15 amino acids. Germline loops: CDR1 MNHEY, CDR2 SMNVEV (reference sequence).

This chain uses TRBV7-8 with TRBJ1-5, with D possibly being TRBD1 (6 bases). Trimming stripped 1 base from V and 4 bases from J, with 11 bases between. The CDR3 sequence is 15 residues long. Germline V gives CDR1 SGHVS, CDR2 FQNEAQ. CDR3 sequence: CASSLGQVPNQPQHF. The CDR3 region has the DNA TGTGCCAGCAGCTTAGGACAGGTTCCAAATCAGCCCCAGCATTTT. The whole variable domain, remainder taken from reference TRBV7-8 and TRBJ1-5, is GAGVSQSPRYKVAKRGQDVALRCDPISGHVSLFWYQQALGQGPEFLTYFQNEAQLDKSGLPSDRFFAERPEGSVSTLKIQRTQQEDSAVYLCASSLGQVPNQPQHFGDGTRLSIL.

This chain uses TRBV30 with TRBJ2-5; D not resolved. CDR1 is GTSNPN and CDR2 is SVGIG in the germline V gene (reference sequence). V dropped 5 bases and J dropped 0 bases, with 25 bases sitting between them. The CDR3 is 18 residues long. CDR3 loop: CAWDLELSLSQNQETQYF. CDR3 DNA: TGTGCCTGGGACTTGGAGTTAAGCCTCAGTCAGAACCAAGAGACCCAGTACTTC. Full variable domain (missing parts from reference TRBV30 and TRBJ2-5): SQTIHQWPATLVQPVGSPLSLECTVEGTSNPNLYWYRQAAGRGLQLLFYSVGIGQISSEVPQNLSASRPQDRQFILSSKKLLLSDSGFYLCAWDLELSLSQNQETQYFGPGTRLLVL.

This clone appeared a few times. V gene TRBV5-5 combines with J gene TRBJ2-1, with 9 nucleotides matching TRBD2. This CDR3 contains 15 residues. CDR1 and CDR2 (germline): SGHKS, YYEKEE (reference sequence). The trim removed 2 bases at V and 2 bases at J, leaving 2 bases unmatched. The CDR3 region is CASSFSGGAYNEQFF. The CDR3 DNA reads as TGTGCCAGCAGCTTTAGCGGGGGCGCCTACAATGAGCAGTTCTTC.

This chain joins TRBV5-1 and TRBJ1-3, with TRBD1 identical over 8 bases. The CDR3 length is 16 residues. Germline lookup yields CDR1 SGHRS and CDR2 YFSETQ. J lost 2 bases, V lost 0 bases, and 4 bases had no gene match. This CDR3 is CASSLVGRGPGNTIYF. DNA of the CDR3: TGCGCCAGCAGCTTGGTAGGCAGGGGGCCTGGAAACACCATATATTTT.

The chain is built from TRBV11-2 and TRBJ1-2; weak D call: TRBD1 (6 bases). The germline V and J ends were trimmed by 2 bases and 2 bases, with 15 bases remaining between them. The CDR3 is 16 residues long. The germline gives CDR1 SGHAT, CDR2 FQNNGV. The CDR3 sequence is CASSLLQGTLNYGYTF. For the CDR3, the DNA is TGTGCCAGCAGCTTACTCCAGGGGACATTAAACTATGGCTACACCTTC.

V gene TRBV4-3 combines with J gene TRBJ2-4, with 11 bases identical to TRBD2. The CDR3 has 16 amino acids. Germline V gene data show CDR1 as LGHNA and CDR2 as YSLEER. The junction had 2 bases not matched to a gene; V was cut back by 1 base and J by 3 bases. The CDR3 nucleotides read TGCGCCAGCAGCCAAGGTAGCGGGGGGGTCAAAAACATTCAGTACTTC. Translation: CASSQGSGGVKNIQYF.

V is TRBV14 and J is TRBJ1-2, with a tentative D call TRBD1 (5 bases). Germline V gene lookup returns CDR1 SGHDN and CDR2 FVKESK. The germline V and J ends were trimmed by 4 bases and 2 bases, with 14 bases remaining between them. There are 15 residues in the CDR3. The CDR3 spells CASSPGDPLNYGYTF. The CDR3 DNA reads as TGTGCCAGCAGCCCGGGGGACCCTTTGAACTATGGCTACACCTTC.

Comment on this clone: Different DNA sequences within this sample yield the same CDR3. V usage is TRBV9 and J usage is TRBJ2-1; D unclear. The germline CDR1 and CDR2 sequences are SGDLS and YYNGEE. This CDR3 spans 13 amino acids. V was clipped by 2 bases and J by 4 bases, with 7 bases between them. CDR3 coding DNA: TGTGCCAGCAGCGTTGCGACTTACAATGAGCAGTTCTTC. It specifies CASSVATYNEQFF.

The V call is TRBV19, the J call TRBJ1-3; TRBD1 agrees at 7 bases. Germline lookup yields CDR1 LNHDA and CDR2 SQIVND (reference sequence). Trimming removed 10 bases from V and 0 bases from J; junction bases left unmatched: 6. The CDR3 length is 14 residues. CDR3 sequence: CATTGDYSGNTIYF. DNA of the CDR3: TGTGCCACTACAGGGGATTACTCTGGAAACACCATATATTTT.

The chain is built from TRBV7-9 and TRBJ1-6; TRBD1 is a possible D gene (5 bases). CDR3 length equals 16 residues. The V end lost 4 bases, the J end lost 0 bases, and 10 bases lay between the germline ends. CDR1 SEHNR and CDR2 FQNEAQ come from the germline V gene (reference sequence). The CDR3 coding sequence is TGTGCCAGCAGCTCGCCCGACAGCTCCTATAATTCACCCCTCCACTTT. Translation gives CASSSPDSSYNSPLHF.

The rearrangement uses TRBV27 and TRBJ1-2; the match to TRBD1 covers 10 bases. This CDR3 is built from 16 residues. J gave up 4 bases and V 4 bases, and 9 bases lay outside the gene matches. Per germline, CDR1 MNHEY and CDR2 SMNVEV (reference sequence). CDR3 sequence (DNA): TGTGCCAGCAGTTCTTGGGACAGGGGATGGGGCTATGGCTACACCTTC. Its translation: CASSSWDRGWGYGYTF.